This TCR beta chain was sequenced during a study of identical twins. TCRdb analysed the 5' RACE reads with MiXCR anew, one entry per CDR3 protein. This table has a few hundred thousand distinct CDR3 sequences, around a tenth appearing once. The CDR3 spans 13 residues. Trimming removed 6 bases from V and 10 bases from J; junction bases left unmatched: 7. These records were also assigned to another study, of yellow fever vaccine responses in identical twins.

The source material was PBMCs. The chain carries TRBV12-3 or TRBV12-4 and TRBJ2-4; 9 positions match TRBD2. The sequence was obtained from a woman between 18 and 29 years old in good health. CDR3 sequence (DNA): TGTGCCAGCAGGCATTCTAGCGGGGTGATTCAGTACTTC. Translated, it gives CASRHSSGVIQYF.